This T cell receptor beta chain came from a study of blood T cell repertoires in COVID-19. Study as a whole: Acute and convalescent COVID-19 samples came from the United States, Italy and Spain. Sources were T cells, B-cell-depleted T cells, or PBMCs; the material itself was cDNA or gDNA.

In the original processing: The authors estimated nucleated cell counts from reference gene primer amplification. The protocol was immunoSEQ multiplex PCR, while the TCRdb copy is restricted to in-frame clones and leaves out a portion. Clonal size and the V and J genes are those of that table, whereas D and trimming came from the DNA. The sample records some 70,000 clones, roughly four fifths being singletons. Trimming at V came to 0 bases and at J to 2 bases, leaving 6 bases not matched to a gene. Germline CDR1 and CDR2: SGHRS and YFSETQ. The CDR3 runs to 18 residues. Patients of the Seattle cohort, enrolled during active infection, were followed longitudinally.

V gene TRBV5-1 combines with J gene TRBJ2-3, with 13 bases that match TRBD2. The TCR was taken from a middle-aged man with COVID-19, enrolled during active disease. The sequenced sample consisted of peripheral blood. CDR3 protein: CASSLALAGGLDTDTQYF. For the CDR3, the DNA is TGCGCCAGCAGCTTGGCACTAGCGGGGGGGCTCGACACAGATACGCAGTATTTT.